These 5 T cell receptor beta chains were sequenced from one sample in a study of blood T cell repertoires in COVID-19. Some clones are missing from TCRdb's copy, which holds only in-frame ones; the method was immunoSEQ multiplex PCR. Of 350,000 to 450,000 clones in the sample, 70% to 90% are singletons; the top ten hold about 2.1%. What was sequenced was PBMCs or T cells enriched from blood (not recorded which). The receptors derive from a man aged 35 to 55 in a cohort exposed to, infected with or recovered from COVID-19 (not recorded which).

This chain joins TRBV19 and TRBJ1-1, with 12 bases identical to TRBD1. The CDR3 contains 14 residues. Unmatched junction bases numbered 6, after V lost 6 bases and J lost 7 bases. The germline V gene has CDR1 LNHDA and CDR2 SQIVND (reference sequence). CDR3: CASSRDRGRNEAFF. CDR3 coding DNA: TGTGCCAGTAGCCGGGACAGGGGGCGGAATGAAGCTTTCTTT.

The chain has TRBV10-3 and TRBJ1-2; D may be TRBD1 (6 bases). Trimming stripped 2 bases from V and 4 bases from J, with 14 bases between. Germline CDR1 and CDR2: ENHRY and SYGVKD. The CDR3 length is 15 residues. The CDR3 loop reads CAISEPRGRGYGYTF. CDR3 sequence (DNA): TGTGCCATCAGTGAGCCTCGGGGCAGGGGCTATGGCTACACCTTC.

V usage is TRBV7-3 and J usage is TRBJ2-1; 13 nucleotides match TRBD2. The V gene's germline CDR1 is SGHTA and CDR2 FQGTGA. Unmatched junction bases numbered 5, after V lost 5 bases and J lost 7 bases. The CDR3 loop spans 15 amino acids. The CDR3 loop reads CASSPLAGGLNEQFF. CDR3 coding DNA: TGTGCCAGCAGCCCACTAGCGGGAGGGCTAAATGAGCAGTTCTTC.

The chain couples TRBV5-1 to TRBJ1-1; a possible D gene is TRBD1 (6 bases). Trimming removed 4 bases from V and 1 base from J, with 11 bases in between. Germline V gene lookup returns CDR1 SGHRS and CDR2 YFSETQ. This CDR3 is built from 14 residues. Written as DNA, the CDR3 is TGCGCCAGCAGCGAGACAGGTTGGAACACTGAAGCTTTCTTT. It specifies CASSETGWNTEAFF.

The chain combines TRBV6-5 with TRBJ1-2; D is undetermined. CDR3 length: 13 residues. Per germline, CDR1 MNHEY and CDR2 SVGAGI. The V gene lost 8 bases and the J gene lost 6 bases, with 16 bases spanning the gap. For the CDR3, the DNA is TGTGCCAGCTCGACCGGGCCAGCGGATGGCTACACCTTC. The encoded protein is CASSTGPADGYTF.